The present T cell receptor beta chain was sequenced within a study of blood T cell repertoires in COVID-19. The CDR3 length is 14 residues. Per germline, CDR1 MNHEY and CDR2 SMNVEV (reference sequence). Trimming removed 3 bases from V and 10 bases from J, with 13 bases in between. Repertoires were generated with immunoSEQ multiplex PCR, while TCRdb's copy carries only in-frame clones and drops some. The sample consists of 300,000 to 350,000 clones, about 87% of them appearing once. This chain connects TRBV27 to TRBJ1-6, with D perhaps matching TRBD1 (5 bases). The receptor was derived from a woman younger than 30 who had recovered from COVID-19. Sequenced sample: PBMCs or T cells enriched from blood (not recorded which). The CDR3 sequence: CASSFGSGNSPLHF. In nucleotides, the CDR3 is TGTGCCAGCAGTTTTGGGTCAGGGAACTCACCCCTCCACTTT.